This TCR beta chain emerged from a study of shared clonotypes between healthy human individuals. Clones were read by immunoSEQ multiplex PCR, and TCRdb kept only the in-frame ones, dropping some. The sample lists millions of clones; roughly 94% were seen once. The sequenced material came from naive CD4+ T cells sorted from blood. Described subset: CD45RA+ positively selected. The origin of this receptor is a man aged 18 to 30 in good health.

CDR3 residues: CASSLAKTGLRSEQYF. The DNA of the CDR3 is TGTGCCAGCAGCTTGGCTAAGACAGGGTTGCGATCCGAGCAGTACTTC. This chain connects TRBV5-6 to TRBJ2-7, with TRBD1 matching 7 bases. Germline V CDR1 and CDR2: SGHDT, YYEEEE. The ends lost 0 bases at V and 6 bases at J; junction bases unmatched: 12. CDR3 size: 16 residues.